What follows are 31 T cell receptor beta chains derived from one specimen sequenced in a study of OX40 agonist ivuxolimab in advanced cancers. TCRdb's table, derived via immunoSEQ multiplex PCR, lists solely in-frame clones and lacks some. The repertoire holds about 67,000 clones, with approximately 93% as singletons. Here the sequenced sample was CD4+ or CD8+ T cells sorted from blood, taken in a trial of the OX40 agonist ivuxolimab. These receptors were obtained from an adult with an advanced solid tumor such as melanoma, head and neck, liver or kidney cancer.

This clone has a handful of counts. The chain combines TRBV10-3 with TRBJ1-1; tentative D call: TRBD1 (6 bases). Trimming took 6 bases from V and 1 from J, leaving 6 bases between them. The CDR3 is made up of 12 amino acids. The germline CDR1 and CDR2 sequences are ENHRY and SYGVKD. This CDR3 reads CAIRGGNTEAFF. CDR3 DNA: TGTGCCATCAGAGGGGGGAACACTGAAGCTTTCTTT.

The gene calls are TRBV7-8 and TRBJ1-4; tentative D call: TRBD1 (6 bases). V was pared by 6 bases and J by 8 bases, with 19 bases between. CDR3 size: 15 residues. Germline CDR1 reads SGHVS; CDR2 reads FQNEAQ. The CDR3 spells CASRQDSHLGEKLFF. As DNA, the CDR3 is TGTGCCAGCAGACAGGACAGCCACTTGGGGGAAAAACTGTTTTTT.

V gene TRBV19 combines with J gene TRBJ1-1; TRBD1 aligns across 8 bases. In germline, CDR1 is LNHDA, CDR2 SQIVND (reference sequence). The trim removed 10 bases at V and 3 bases at J, leaving 10 bases unmatched. This CDR3 has 14 amino acids. CDR3 sequence: CATVYRGWYTEAFF. The DNA of the CDR3 is TGTGCCACGGTATACAGGGGGTGGTACACTGAAGCTTTCTTT.

The V gene is TRBV5-5, the J gene TRBJ2-7; 8 bases are shared with TRBD1. The germline CDR1 and CDR2 sequences are SGHKS and YYEKEE (reference sequence). Trimming cost V 4 bases and J 4 bases; bases outside gene matches: 7. The CDR3 sequence is 14 residues long. The CDR3 is CASSLQGASYEQYF. The CDR3 DNA follows: TGTGCCAGCAGCCTGCAGGGGGCTTCTTACGAGCAGTACTTC. Full variable domain (remainder filled in from reference TRBV5-5 and TRBJ2-7): DAGVTQSPTHLIKTRGQQVTLRCSPISGHKSVSWYQQVLGQGPQFIFQYYEKEERGRGNFPDRFSARQFPNYSSELNVNALLLGDSALYLCASSLQGASYEQYFGPGTRLTVT.

The rearrangement links TRBV14 to TRBJ1-2; D is ambiguous. Trimming removed 3 bases from V and 3 bases from J, with 14 bases in between. Germline-derived CDR1 and CDR2 are SGHDN and FVKESK. This CDR3 spans 15 amino acids. CDR3 bases: TGTGCCAGCAGCCAGCAGTTAGAGGCCTACTATGGCTACACCTTC. This gives the protein CASSQQLEAYYGYTF.

The CDR3 sequence: CASSNQNTEAFF. The CDR3 DNA sequence: TGTGCCAGCAGCAATCAGAACACTGAAGCTTTCTTT. The gene calls are TRBV27 and TRBJ1-1; D is undetermined. This CDR3 is built from 12 residues. The V and J ends lost 6 bases and 1 base respectively, with 6 bases between them. Germline CDR1 and CDR2: MNHEY and SMNVEV (reference sequence).

This clone was found a few times. This chain links TRBV28 with TRBJ1-1; unclear D gene. Trimming removed 3 bases at V and 0 bases at J, with 11 bases between. The CDR3 is 15 amino acids. Germline V gives CDR1 MDHEN, CDR2 SYDVKM. This CDR3 is CASSFSAVMNTEAFF. The CDR3 DNA is TGTGCCAGCAGTTTCTCGGCAGTTATGAACACTGAAGCTTTCTTT. Filled out from reference TRBV28 and TRBJ1-1, the complete variable domain reads DVKVTQSSRYLVKRTGEKVFLECVQDMDHENMFWYRQDPGLGLRLIYFSYDVKMKEKGDIPEGYSVSREKKERFSLILESASTNQTSMYLCASSFSAVMNTEAFFGQGTRLTVV.

V is TRBV7-2 and J is TRBJ2-7, with 7 bases that match TRBD1. CDR1 is SGHTA and CDR2 is FQGNSA in the germline V gene. This CDR3 region has 14 residues. V was clipped by 5 bases and J by 6 bases; unmatched bases: 10. The CDR3 sequence: CASSRPDRAGEQYF. Written as DNA, the CDR3 is TGTGCCAGCAGCCGACCTGACAGGGCGGGCGAGCAGTACTTC.

The rearrangement joins TRBV18 to TRBJ2-2; D uncertain. This CDR3 is 11 amino acids long. The V gene's germline CDR1 is KGHSH and CDR2 LQKENI. V dropped 3 bases and J dropped 9 bases, with 5 bases sitting between them. The CDR3 spells CASSPTRELFF. The CDR3 DNA follows: TGTGCCAGCTCACCGACCCGGGAGCTGTTTTTT.

J is TRBJ1-5 and V is TRBV6-1, with D perhaps matching TRBD1 (6 bases). CDR1 MNHNS and CDR2 SASEGT come from the germline V gene. With 7 bases removed from V and 7 bases from J, the gap between germline ends came to 14 bases. The CDR3 spans 13 residues. This chain's CDR3 is CASILQGGQPQHF. The CDR3 DNA reads as TGTGCCAGCATTCTACAGGGAGGGCAGCCCCAGCATTTT.

The chain recombines TRBV19 with TRBJ2-1, with 10 positions matching TRBD1. Trimming removed 6 bases from V and 8 bases from J; junction bases left unmatched: 7. Germline CDR1 LNHDA, CDR2 SQIVND (reference sequence). This CDR3 region has 14 residues. The CDR3 region has the DNA TGTGCCAGTAGCCGGGACAGGGGTGGGGATGAGCAGTTCTTC. It specifies CASSRDRGGDEQFF.

The V and J genes are TRBV6-6 and TRBJ1-1; 7 nucleotides match TRBD1. V shed 10 bases, J shed 5 bases, and the junction held 10 bases outside the gene matches. Germline V gives CDR1 MNHNY, CDR2 SVGAGI (reference sequence). This CDR3 region has 13 residues. The CDR3 region has the DNA TGTGCCATCTTACAGGGGATGGGTACTGAAGCTTTCTTT. This gives the protein CAILQGMGTEAFF.

V gene TRBV2 combines with J gene TRBJ1-2; D perhaps matches TRBD1 (6 bases). Trimming cost V 4 bases and J 3 bases, with 12 bases left between them. The CDR3 has 14 residues. Germline V CDR1 and CDR2: SNHLY, FYNNEI. CDR3 in DNA: TGTGCCAGCAGTGTCCGGGGGCAGGACTATGGCTACACCTTC. It encodes CASSVRGQDYGYTF.

This chain joins TRBV11-3 and TRBJ1-1; no definite D call. V was pared by 6 bases and J by 4 bases, with 15 bases between. This CDR3 region has 14 residues. Germline V gene data show CDR1 as SGHNT and CDR2 as YENEEA. The CDR3 sequence is CASRTSQGGTEAFF. The CDR3 DNA sequence: TGTGCCAGCAGGACATCCCAAGGAGGCACTGAAGCTTTCTTT.

The gene calls are TRBV6-5 and TRBJ1-5; 7 nucleotides align to TRBD1. The V gene end was trimmed by 6 bases and the J gene end by 6 bases; junction bases not matched to a gene: 2. CDR1 is MNHEY and CDR2 is SVGAGI in the germline V gene. The CDR3 has 12 amino acids. The CDR3 nucleotides are TGTGCCAGCAGAGGGGGCGGTCAGCCCCAGCATTTT. Its protein is CASRGGGQPQHF.

This chain uses TRBV18 with TRBJ1-4; 7 bases fit TRBD1. The CDR3 consists of 13 residues. Germline values: CDR1 KGHSH, CDR2 LQKENI. V was pared by 6 bases and J by 6 bases, with 4 bases of the junction left unmatched. The CDR3, as DNA: TGTGCCAGCTCCTTCGGGACAGATGAAAAACTGTTTTTT. Protein sequence: CASSFGTDEKLFF.

The chain joins TRBV27 to TRBJ2-7; no clear D. There are 17 residues in the CDR3. V lost 3 bases and J 9 bases, leaving 27 bases between the germline ends. Per the germline V gene, CDR1 is MNHEY and CDR2 is SMNVEV (reference sequence). The CDR3: CASSFSPPPGQRPAQYF. CDR3 DNA sequence: TGTGCCAGCAGTTTCTCTCCCCCCCCGGGCCAAAGACCGGCGCAGTACTTC.

The gene calls are TRBV28 and TRBJ1-5; D possibly corresponds to TRBD1 (5 bases). Trimming stripped 8 bases from V and 7 bases from J, with 12 bases between. The CDR3 is 12 amino acids. Germline CDR1 and CDR2: MDHEN and SYDVKM. The CDR3: CASRPGVQPQHF. CDR3 in DNA: TGTGCCAGCCGGCCGGGGGTACAGCCCCAGCATTTT.

The chain joins TRBV9 to TRBJ2-1; D assignment may be TRBD1 or TRBD2 (6 bases each). V lost 3 bases to trimming and J lost 3 bases, with 28 bases between them. Germline V CDR1 and CDR2: SGDLS, YYNGEE. This CDR3 is built from 20 residues. This chain's CDR3 is CASSASSIRGVTNSYNEQFF. Written as DNA, the CDR3 is TGTGCCAGCAGCGCCAGTAGTATTAGGGGGGTGACAAATAGCTACAATGAGCAGTTCTTC.

The chain has TRBV2 and TRBJ1-4, with 8 bases fitting TRBD1. This CDR3 has 14 residues. From germline, CDR1 is SNHLY and CDR2 FYNNEI. V was clipped by 6 bases and J by 4 bases; unmatched bases: 4. The CDR3 here is CASREQGGNEKLFF. The CDR3 bases are TGTGCCAGCAGGGAACAGGGGGGTAATGAAAAACTGTTTTTT. Looking up the rest from reference TRBV2 and TRBJ1-4 gives the full variable domain: EPEVTQTPSHQVTQMGQEVILRCVPISNHLYFYWYRQILGQKVEFLVSFYNNEISEKSEIFDDQFSVERPDGSNFTLKIRSTKLEDSAMYFCASREQGGNEKLFFGSGTQLSVL.

The V and J genes are TRBV6-5 and TRBJ1-1; possible D gene TRBD1, 5 bases. The CDR3 spans 13 residues. V lost 2 bases and J lost 5, with 9 bases in between. The V gene's germline CDR1 is MNHEY and CDR2 SVGAGI. CDR3 sequence: CASSYQGSTEAFF. The CDR3 nucleotides are TGTGCCAGCAGTTACCAGGGAAGTACTGAAGCTTTCTTT.

Note on this clone: The junction departs from the called germline gene at one end, perhaps through a read error. The chain carries TRBV10-3 and TRBJ2-3; 7 positions match TRBD2. CDR3 length equals 14 residues. Germline CDR1 ENHRY, CDR2 SYGVKD. The CDR3 DNA reads as TGTGCCATCACTGAGCGGGGCCAAACAGATACGCAGTATTTT. Translating gives CAITERGQTDTQYF.

The V gene is TRBV11-2, the J gene TRBJ2-1; TRBD2 agrees at 9 bases. The CDR3 consists of 15 residues. The ends lost 1 base at V and 4 bases at J; junction bases unmatched: 2. Per the germline V gene, CDR1 is SGHAT and CDR2 is FQNNGV. Here the CDR3 reads CASSLGLAAYNEQFF. The DNA for the CDR3 is TGTGCCAGCAGCTTAGGACTAGCGGCTTACAATGAGCAGTTCTTC. The complete variable domain, with remaining parts taken from reference TRBV11-2 and TRBJ2-1, reads EAGVAQSPRYKIIEKRQSVAFWCNPISGHATLYWYQQILGQGPKLLIQFQNNGVVDDSQLPKDRFSAERLKGVDSTLKIQPAKLEDSAVYLCASSLGLAAYNEQFFGPGTRLTVL.

The chain recombines TRBV19 with TRBJ2-4; 9 nucleotides agree with TRBD2. The CDR3 is 19 residues long. Per germline, CDR1 LNHDA and CDR2 SQIVND (reference sequence). J lost 3 bases, V lost 1 base, and 13 bases had no gene match. In nucleotides, the CDR3 is TGTGCCAGTAGTATAGGTGGCGGGAGGGTCCCTATGGGCAAAAACATTCAGTACTTC. Encoded protein: CASSIGGGRVPMGKNIQYF.

This chain joins TRBV7-9 and TRBJ1-2, with 9 positions matching TRBD1. Germline CDR1 is SEHNR and CDR2 is FQNEAQ (reference sequence). V trimming: 1 base; J trimming: 8 bases; junction bases outside the gene matches: 11. There are 16 residues in the CDR3. The CDR3 region has the DNA TGTGCCAGCAGCTTAGGCGGACAGGGGCATGCATCGGGCTACACCTTC. This encodes CASSLGGQGHASGYTF. The entire variable domain, with the rest obtained from reference TRBV7-9 and TRBJ1-2, is as follows: DTGVSQNPRHKITKRGQNVTFRCDPISEHNRLYWYRQTLGQGPEFLTYFQNEAQLEKSRLLSDRFSAERPKGSFSTLEIQRTEQGDSAMYLCASSLGGQGHASGYTFGSGTRLTVV.

The J gene is TRBJ2-3, the V gene TRBV5-4; perhaps TRBD2 as D (6 bases). This CDR3 has 14 amino acids. Germline CDR1 SGHNT, CDR2 YYREEE (reference sequence). Trimming cost V 0 bases and J 1 base, with 6 bases left between them. CDR3 sequence: CASSLAGGTDTQYF. Written as DNA, the CDR3 is TGTGCCAGCAGCTTGGCGGGGGGCACAGATACGCAGTATTTT.

The genes are TRBV5-1 and TRBJ2-2; D is unresolved. The V and J ends lost 0 bases and 0 bases respectively, with 6 bases between them. The CDR3 has 15 residues. Germline V gene lookup returns CDR1 SGHRS and CDR2 YFSETQ. CDR3: CASSLAEANTGELFF. The CDR3 DNA is TGCGCCAGCAGCTTGGCCGAAGCGAACACCGGGGAGCTGTTTTTT. The full variable domain, completed using reference TRBV5-1 and TRBJ2-2, is KAGVTQTPRYLIKTRGQQVTLSCSPISGHRSVSWYQQTPGQGLQFLFEYFSETQRNKGNFPGRFSGRQFSNSRSEMNVSTLELGDSALYLCASSLAEANTGELFFGEGSRLTVL.

This chain uses TRBV19 with TRBJ2-1, with 10 nucleotides matching TRBD1. The germline V gene encodes CDR1 LNHDA and CDR2 SQIVND (reference sequence). The CDR3 covers 14 residues. Trimming removed 10 bases from V and 4 bases from J; junction bases left unmatched: 7. The CDR3 nucleotides are TGTGCCACCTCTAGGGACAGGGGATACAATGAGCAGTTCTTC. Its protein product is CATSRDRGYNEQFF. The whole variable domain, remainder taken from reference TRBV19 and TRBJ2-1, is DGGITQSPKYLFRKEGQNVTLSCEQNLNHDAMYWYRQDPGQGLRLIYYSQIVNDFQKGDIAEGYSVSREKKESFPLTVTSAQKNPTAFYLCATSRDRGYNEQFFGPGTRLTVL.

This clone was recorded once. The chain joins TRBV2 to TRBJ2-7, with a possible D match to TRBD2 (6 bases). Germline V CDR1 and CDR2: SNHLY, FYNNEI. The CDR3 length is 15 residues. The germline V and J ends were trimmed by 4 bases and 2 bases, with 15 bases remaining between them. As DNA, the CDR3 is TGTGCCAGCAGTGGTGAGCGGGTCCTCGCCTACGAGCAGTACTTC. Residues: CASSGERVLAYEQYF.

The chain joins TRBV5-5 to TRBJ1-5, with 8 positions matching TRBD1. V was clipped by 0 bases and J by 9 bases; unmatched bases: 11. Per germline, CDR1 SGHKS and CDR2 YYEKEE (reference sequence). The CDR3 contains 16 residues. The DNA for the CDR3 is TGTGCCAGCAGCTTGGTAGTGGACAGGGCGCCTGTGCCCCAGCATTTT. Translated, it gives CASSLVVDRAPVPQHF.

V gene TRBV28 combines with J gene TRBJ1-2; 7 positions agree with TRBD1. The CDR3 spans 13 residues. Trimming at V came to 5 bases and at J to 8 bases, leaving 8 bases not matched to a gene. Germline CDR1 reads MDHEN; CDR2 reads SYDVKM. The CDR3 loop is CASSQTGRGGYTF. The CDR3 region has the DNA TGTGCCAGCAGTCAGACAGGGAGAGGAGGCTACACCTTC.